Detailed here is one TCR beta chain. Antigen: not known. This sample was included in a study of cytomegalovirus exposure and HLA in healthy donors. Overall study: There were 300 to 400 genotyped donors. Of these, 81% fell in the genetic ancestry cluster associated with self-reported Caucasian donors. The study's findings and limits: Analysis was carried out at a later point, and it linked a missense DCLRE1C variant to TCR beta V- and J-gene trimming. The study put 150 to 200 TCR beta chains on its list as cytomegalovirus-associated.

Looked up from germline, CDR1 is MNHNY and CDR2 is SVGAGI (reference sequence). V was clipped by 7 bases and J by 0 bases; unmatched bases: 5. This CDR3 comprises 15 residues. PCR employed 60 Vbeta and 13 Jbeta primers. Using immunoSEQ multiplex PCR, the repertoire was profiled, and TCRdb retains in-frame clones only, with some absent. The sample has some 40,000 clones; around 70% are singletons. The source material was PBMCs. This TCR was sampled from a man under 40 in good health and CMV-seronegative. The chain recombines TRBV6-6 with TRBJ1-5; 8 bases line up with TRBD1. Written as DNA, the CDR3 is TGTGCCAGCATCGACAGGGGTTATAGCAATCAGCCCCAGCATTTT. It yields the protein CASIDRGYSNQPQHF.